Listed here are 23 T cell receptor beta chains from one sample, sequenced in a study of CD8+CD57+ T cells in acquired aplastic anemia. Whoever was chosen for sequencing had shown CD8+CD57+ cell expansion by flow cytometry. Using genomic DNA as the template, TCR beta VDJ and CDR3 profiling was carried out. Using its own MiXCR run on the reads, TCRdb lists one record per CDR3 protein. The sample records roughly 250,000 distinct CDR3 sequences, 40% to 50% being singletons. Source material: sorted CD4+, CD8+, or CD8+CD57+ T cells (not recorded which) from PBMCs. Source of these receptors: a human donor with aplastic anemia.

This clonotype was observed a few times. V is TRBV6-6 and J is TRBJ1-3, with D possibly being TRBD1 (5 bases). The CDR3 loop spans 14 amino acids. V dropped 6 bases and J dropped 0 bases, with 9 bases sitting between them. In germline, CDR1 is MNHNY, CDR2 SVGAGI (reference sequence). The CDR3 is CASSQRGSGNTIYF. CDR3 in DNA: TGTGCCAGCAGCCAAAGGGGCTCTGGAAACACCATATATTTT.

This clonotype was recorded once. The J gene is TRBJ1-2, the V gene TRBV9; no definite D call. The germline CDR1 and CDR2 sequences are SGDLS and YYNGEE. The V end was cut by 0 bases, the J end by 3 bases, with 6 bases between. This CDR3 comprises 13 residues. For the CDR3, the DNA is TGTGCCAGCAGCGTAGAGGCGTACTATGGCTACACCTTC. This sequence encodes CASSVEAYYGYTF.

In its sample, this clonotype is medium-sized (0.01 to 0.1%). The rearrangement uses TRBV20-1 and TRBJ2-2, with 10 bases that match TRBD1. V lost 1 base to trimming and J lost 3 bases; unmatched junction nucleotides: 2. Germline V gives CDR1 DFQATT, CDR2 SNEGSKA (reference sequence). The CDR3 spans 15 residues. This CDR3 is CSARAGTGDTGELFF. DNA for the CDR3: TGCAGTGCTAGAGCCGGGACAGGGGACACCGGGGAGCTGTTTTTT.

The chain has TRBV2 and TRBJ2-7; 9 bases line up with TRBD1. The CDR3 spans 15 residues. The junction had 5 bases not matched to a gene; V was cut back by 5 bases and J by 0 bases. Germline values: CDR1 SNHLY, CDR2 FYNNEI. The CDR3 DNA reads TGTGCCAGCAGTATCGGGACAGGGAGCTCCTACGAGCAGTACTTC. Protein: CASSIGTGSSYEQYF.

This clonotype was seen repeatedly, ten times or more. This chain uses TRBV12-5 with TRBJ2-7; tentatively, D is TRBD1 (6 bases). Germline V gene lookup returns CDR1 LGHNT and CDR2 FRNRAP. The CDR3 totals 14 residues. With 5 bases removed from V and 2 bases from J, the gap between germline ends came to 13 bases. The CDR3 loop is CASGDRTGTYEQYF. The CDR3 DNA sequence: TGTGCTAGTGGTGACCGAACAGGGACCTACGAGCAGTACTTC.

The chain recombines TRBV29-1 with TRBJ2-7, with D perhaps matching TRBD1 (5 bases). Trimming took 4 bases from V and 1 from J, leaving 11 bases between them. From germline, CDR1 is SQVTM and CDR2 ANQGSEA. This CDR3 spans 13 amino acids. The CDR3 spells CSVAPSGSYEQYF. The CDR3 nucleotides read TGCAGCGTTGCCCCATCAGGGTCCTACGAGCAGTACTTC.

CDR3 region: CASSDRTGQENGYTF. The CDR3 nucleotides read TGTGCCAGCAGCGACCGGACAGGGCAGGAGAATGGCTACACCTTC. The chain couples TRBV7-6 to TRBJ1-2, with 8 bases lining up with TRBD1. Germline V lookup: CDR1 SGHVS, CDR2 FNYEAQ. V lost 5 bases to trimming and J lost 6 bases; unmatched junction nucleotides: 11. There are 15 residues in the CDR3.

V gene TRBV7-8 combines with J gene TRBJ1-5, with no clear D. Trimming took off 3 bases at V and 5 bases at J, with 11 bases between the two ends. CDR1 SGHVS and CDR2 FQNEAQ come from the germline V gene. CDR3 length: 14 amino acids. The CDR3: CASSLRRLDQPQHF. For the CDR3, the DNA is TGTGCCAGCAGCTTGAGGAGGTTAGATCAGCCCCAGCATTTT. Using reference TRBV7-8 and TRBJ1-5 for the parts outside the CDR3, the full variable domain is GAGVSQSPRYKVAKRGQDVALRCDPISGHVSLFWYQQALGQGPEFLTYFQNEAQLDKSGLPSDRFFAERPEGSVSTLKIQRTQQEDSAVYLCASSLRRLDQPQHFGDGTRLSIL.

The CDR3 DNA reads TGTGCCATCCTCCAGGGGATCCCTGAAGCTTTCTTT. Its translation: CAILQGIPEAFF. The chain combines TRBV10-3 with TRBJ1-1, with D possibly being TRBD1 (6 bases). The germline V gene has CDR1 ENHRY and CDR2 SYGVKD. This CDR3 comprises 12 residues. V gave up 8 bases and J gave up 6 bases, with 13 bases separating them.

This clonotype came up many times. This chain joins TRBV15 and TRBJ1-5, with 9 bases matching TRBD1. The CDR3 contains 14 residues. Losses at the gene ends were 8 bases for V and 3 bases for J; bases not matched to a gene: 5. CDR1 is LNHNV and CDR2 is YYDKDF in the germline V gene (reference sequence). For the CDR3, the DNA is TGTGCCACCTCTAACAGGGGGCCCAATCAGCCCCAGCATTTT. This codes for CATSNRGPNQPQHF.

The sample holds a few counts of this clonotype. The rearrangement uses TRBV25-1 and TRBJ2-1; 7 bases align to TRBD1. CDR1 is MGHDK and CDR2 is SYGVNS in the germline V gene. This CDR3 spans 12 amino acids. This chain's CDR3 is CVWSRQGHEQFF. Written as DNA, the CDR3 is TGTGTCTGGAGCAGACAGGGCCATGAGCAGTTCTTC.

The rearrangement joins TRBV7-2 to TRBJ1-1, with D unresolved. V was trimmed by 2 bases and J by 4 bases, leaving 8 bases between them. The CDR3 has 13 amino acids. Germline loops: CDR1 SGHTA, CDR2 FQGNSA. The CDR3 here is CASSLLEGTEAFF. The CDR3 DNA reads as TGTGCCAGCAGCTTATTAGAGGGCACTGAAGCTTTCTTT. Using reference TRBV7-2 and TRBJ1-1 for the parts outside the CDR3, the full variable domain is GAGVSQSPSNKVTEKGKDVELRCDPISGHTALYWYRQSLGQGLEFLIYFQGNSAPDKSGLPSDRFSAERTGGSVSTLTIQRTQQEDSAVYLCASSLLEGTEAFFGQGTRLTVV.

The chain combines TRBV7-3 with TRBJ1-4; D remains unclear. There are 16 residues in the CDR3. CDR1 is SGHTA, CDR2 FQGTGA, per germline. V was shortened by 3 bases and J by 7 bases, with 18 bases between the two germline ends. The CDR3 sequence: CASSFPHVQLTEKLFF. Here the CDR3 DNA reads TGTGCCAGCAGCTTCCCACACGTACAGCTTACTGAAAAACTGTTTTTT.

This clonotype has a count of ten or more. The J gene is TRBJ1-4, the V gene TRBV2; 10 positions agree with TRBD1. The CDR3 consists of 15 residues. Unmatched junction bases numbered 7, after V lost 5 bases and J lost 7 bases. Germline lookup yields CDR1 SNHLY and CDR2 FYNNEI. CDR3 region: CASSPDRGVSEKLFF. CDR3 coding DNA: TGTGCCAGCAGTCCGGACAGGGGGGTTAGTGAAAAACTGTTTTTT. The full variable domain, with the rest looked up from reference TRBV2 and TRBJ1-4, is EPEVTQTPSHQVTQMGQEVILRCVPISNHLYFYWYRQILGQKVEFLVSFYNNEISEKSEIFDDQFSVERPDGSNFTLKIRSTKLEDSAMYFCASSPDRGVSEKLFFGSGTQLSVL.

V is TRBV7-9 and J is TRBJ1-1; tentatively, D is TRBD1 (6 bases). The CDR3 runs to 13 residues. Looked up from germline, CDR1 is SEHNR and CDR2 is FQNEAQ (reference sequence). V was trimmed by 5 bases and J by 6 bases, leaving 13 bases between them. Written as DNA, the CDR3 is TGTGCCAGCAGCGTACAGGGAAGGTCTGAAGCTTTCTTT. Its translation: CASSVQGRSEAFF.

This rearrangement joins TRBV7-3 to TRBJ1-5, with D perhaps TRBD1 (5 bases). The ends were cut back, 9 bases at V and 5 bases at J, with 14 bases in the middle. Germline CDR1 reads SGHTA; CDR2 reads FQGTGA. CDR3 size: 13 residues. This chain's CDR3 is CASSPGAHQPQHF. CDR3 bases: TGTGCCAGTAGTCCCGGGGCCCATCAGCCCCAGCATTTT.

This clonotype came up many times. The rearrangement joins TRBV25-1 to TRBJ2-5; D is perhaps TRBD2 (5 bases). Trimming took off 4 bases at V and 5 bases at J, with 11 bases between the two ends. CDR1 MGHDK and CDR2 SYGVNS come from the germline V gene. This CDR3 is 13 amino acids long. CDR3 nucleotide sequence: TGTGCCAGCAGTGCGGCACTAGGGGAGACCCAGTACTTC. It is translated as CASSAALGETQYF.

Comment on this clonotype: Since a much larger clone is just one base distant, this may be a read error. The DNA is left out, because the CDR3 cannot be placed on it with certainty; the CDR3 is given as TCRdb lists it. This chain's CDR3 is CASSVGSGNNEQLF. The V and J genes are TRBV6-4 and TRBJ2-1; the D call TRBD2 from the table was never checked on the DNA. Germline CDR1 and CDR2: MRHNA and SNTAGT. The CDR3 is 14 residues long, ends included.

Turning to this clonotype: The CDR3 does not end in the conserved phenylalanine or tryptophan, so this is likely a read error. The chain is built from TRBV24-1 and TRBJ2-7, with 10 positions matching TRBD2. The CDR3 consists of 15 residues. CDR1 and CDR2 (germline): KGHDR, SFDVKD. The DNA for the CDR3 is TGTGCCAGCAGTTTTAGTCTAGCGGGAGACGGAGAGCAGTACTCC. Translation: CASSFSLAGDGEQYS.

Only a few counts were recorded for this clonotype. V gene TRBV6-2 or TRBV6-3 combines with J gene TRBJ2-7; the match to TRBD2 covers 8 bases. The CDR3 contains 14 residues. Germline V gene lookup returns CDR1 MNHEY and CDR2 SVGEGT. V lost 6 bases, J lost 3 bases, and 7 bases stayed unmatched. For the CDR3, the DNA is TGTGCCAGCAGCAACGGGGGGGAAAGCTACGAGCAGTACTTC. Translated: CASSNGGESYEQYF.

The chain uses TRBV20-1 and TRBJ1-2; the D gene is possibly TRBD1 (6 bases). This CDR3 has 15 residues. Trimming left V 4 bases short and J 4 bases short, with 19 bases between. From germline, CDR1 is DFQATT and CDR2 SNEGSKA (reference sequence). CDR3 in DNA: TGCAGTGCTACCCCTGACACCCCAGGGGTCTATGGCTACACCTTC. It yields the protein CSATPDTPGVYGYTF.

V is TRBV19 and J is TRBJ2-7; D is unresolved. From germline, CDR1 is LNHDA and CDR2 SQIVND (reference sequence). Between the trimmed V and J ends, which lost 5 bases and 0 bases, there was a span of 11 bases. The CDR3 has 14 amino acids. The DNA for the CDR3 is TGTGCCAGTAGTGTCGTCAAGGGCTCCTACGAGCAGTACTTC. Amino acid sequence: CASSVVKGSYEQYF.

The CDR3 DNA reads TGTGCCAGCAGCCAGAGGGCACAGAGCTCCTACGAGCAGTACTTC. Encoded protein: CASSQRAQSSYEQYF. The gene calls are TRBV7-6 and TRBJ2-7; D perhaps matches TRBD2 (5 bases). The V end was cut by 5 bases, the J end by 0 bases, with 14 bases between. The CDR3 is 15 amino acids. CDR1 is SGHVS, CDR2 FNYEAQ, per germline.